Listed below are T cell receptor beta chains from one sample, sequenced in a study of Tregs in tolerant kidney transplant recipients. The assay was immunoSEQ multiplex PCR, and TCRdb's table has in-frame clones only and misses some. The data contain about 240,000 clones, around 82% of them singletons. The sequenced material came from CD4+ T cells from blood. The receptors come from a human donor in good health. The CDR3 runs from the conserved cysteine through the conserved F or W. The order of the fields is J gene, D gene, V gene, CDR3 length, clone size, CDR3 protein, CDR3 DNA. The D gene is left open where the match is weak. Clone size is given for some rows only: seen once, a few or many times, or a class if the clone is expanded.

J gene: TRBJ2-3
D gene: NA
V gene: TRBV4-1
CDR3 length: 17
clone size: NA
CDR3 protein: CASSQDWNGRSTDTQYF
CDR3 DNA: TGCGCCAGCAGCCAAGATTGGAACGGGAGAAGCACAGATACGCAGTATTTT

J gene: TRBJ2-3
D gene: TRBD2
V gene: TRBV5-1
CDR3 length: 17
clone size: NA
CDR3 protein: CASSPGTSGMSTDTQYF
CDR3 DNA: TGCGCCAGCAGCCCCGGGACTAGCGGGATGAGCACAGATACGCAGTATTTT

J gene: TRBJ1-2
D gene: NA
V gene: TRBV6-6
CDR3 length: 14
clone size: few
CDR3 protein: CASSYSRDSYGYTF
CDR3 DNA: TGTGCCAGCAGTTACTCTAGGGATTCCTATGGCTACACCTTC

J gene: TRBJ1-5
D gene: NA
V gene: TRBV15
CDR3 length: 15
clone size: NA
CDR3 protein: CATSWGREGNQPQHF
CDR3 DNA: TGTGCCACCAGCTGGGGGAGGGAGGGCAATCAGCCCCAGCATTTT

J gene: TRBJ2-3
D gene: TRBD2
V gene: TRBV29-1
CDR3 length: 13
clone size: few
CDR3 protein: CSVGGITADTQYF
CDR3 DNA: TGCAGCGTGGGGGGGATCACGGCAGATACGCAGTATTTT

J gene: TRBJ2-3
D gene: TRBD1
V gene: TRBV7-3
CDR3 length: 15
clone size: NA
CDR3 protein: CASSPAGTGTDTQYF
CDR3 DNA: TGTGCCAGCAGCCCCGCCGGGACAGGGACAGATACGCAGTATTTT

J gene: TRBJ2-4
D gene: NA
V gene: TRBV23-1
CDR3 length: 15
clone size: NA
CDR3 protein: CASSQLGHLKNIQYF
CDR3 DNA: TGCGCCAGCAGTCAACTCGGACACCTCAAAAACATTCAGTACTTC

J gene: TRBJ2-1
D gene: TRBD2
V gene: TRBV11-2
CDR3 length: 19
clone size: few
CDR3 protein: CASSLGRKASGTSYNEQFF
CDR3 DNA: TGTGCCAGCAGCTTAGGCAGGAAAGCTAGCGGGACTTCCTACAATGAGCAGTTCTTC

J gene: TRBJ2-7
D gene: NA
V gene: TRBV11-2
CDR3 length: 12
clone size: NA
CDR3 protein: CATRDNNYEQYF
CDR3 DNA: TGTGCCACCCGGGACAACAACTACGAGCAGTACTTC

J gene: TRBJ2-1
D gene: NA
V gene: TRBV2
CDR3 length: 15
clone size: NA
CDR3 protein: CASSFLAGDYNEQFF
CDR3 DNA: TGTGCCAGCAGCTTCCTAGCTGGGGACTACAATGAGCAGTTCTTC

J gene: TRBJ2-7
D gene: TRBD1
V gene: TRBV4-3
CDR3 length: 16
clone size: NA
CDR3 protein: CASSQEDRDGAYEQYF
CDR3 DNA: TGCGCCAGCAGCCAAGAGGACAGGGATGGGGCCTACGAGCAGTACTTC

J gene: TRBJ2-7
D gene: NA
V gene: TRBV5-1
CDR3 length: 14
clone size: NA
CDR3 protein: CASSLGLASYEQYF
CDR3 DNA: TGCGCCAGCAGCTTGGGTCTAGCGAGCTACGAGCAGTACTTC

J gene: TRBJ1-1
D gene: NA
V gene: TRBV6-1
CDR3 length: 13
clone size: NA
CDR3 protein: CASSEAPRGLAFF
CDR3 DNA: TGTGCCAGCAGTGAAGCCCCCCGGGGTTTAGCTTTCTTT

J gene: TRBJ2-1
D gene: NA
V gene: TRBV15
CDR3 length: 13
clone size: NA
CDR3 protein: CATSRTNYNEQFF
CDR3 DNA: TGTGCCACCAGCAGGACTAATTACAATGAGCAGTTCTTC

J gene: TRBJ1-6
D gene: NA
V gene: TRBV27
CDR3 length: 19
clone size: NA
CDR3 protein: CASSLFRIQGSSYNSPLHF
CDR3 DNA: TGTGCCAGCAGTTTATTCCGAATCCAGGGGAGCTCCTATAATTCACCCCTCCACTTT

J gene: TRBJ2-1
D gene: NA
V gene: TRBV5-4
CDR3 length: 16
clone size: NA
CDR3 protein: CASSPTGSSSYNEQFF
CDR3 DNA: TGTGCCAGCAGCCCAACAGGTTCAAGCTCCTACAATGAGCAGTTCTTC

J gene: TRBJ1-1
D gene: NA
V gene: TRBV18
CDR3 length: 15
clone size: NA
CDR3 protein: CASSRTDGSGTEAFF
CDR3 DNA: TGTGCCAGCTCACGAACGGACGGCTCGGGGACTGAAGCTTTCTTT

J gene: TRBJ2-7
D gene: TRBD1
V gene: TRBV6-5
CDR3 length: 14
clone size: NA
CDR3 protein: CASSYSGQTYEQYF
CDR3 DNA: TGTGCCAGCAGTTACTCGGGACAGACGTACGAGCAGTACTTC

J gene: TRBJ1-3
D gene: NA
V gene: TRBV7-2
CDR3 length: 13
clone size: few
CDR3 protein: CASSLGQGNTIYF
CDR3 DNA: TGTGCCAGCAGCTTAGGACAGGGAAACACCATATATTTT

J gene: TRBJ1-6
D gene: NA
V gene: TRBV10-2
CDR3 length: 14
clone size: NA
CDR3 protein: CATRTLGDNSPLHF
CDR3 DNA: TGCGCCACACGGACCCTTGGCGATAATTCACCCCTCCACTTT

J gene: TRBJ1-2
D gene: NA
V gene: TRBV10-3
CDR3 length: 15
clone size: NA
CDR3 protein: CAISDMGFGDYGYTF
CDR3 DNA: TGTGCGATCAGTGATATGGGCTTCGGAGACTATGGCTACACCTTC

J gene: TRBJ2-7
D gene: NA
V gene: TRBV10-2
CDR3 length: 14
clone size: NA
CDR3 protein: CASRLAPSSYEQYF
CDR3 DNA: TGCGCCAGCCGGCTAGCGCCGAGCTCCTACGAGCAGTACTTC

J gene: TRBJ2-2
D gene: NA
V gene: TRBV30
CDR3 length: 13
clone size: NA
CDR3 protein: CAWSRDNTGELFF
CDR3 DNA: TGTGCCTGGAGTAGGGATAACACCGGGGAGCTGTTTTTT

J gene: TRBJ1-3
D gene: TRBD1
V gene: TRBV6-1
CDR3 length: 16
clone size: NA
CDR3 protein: CASSEVETGRSNTIYF
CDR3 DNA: TGTGCCAGCAGTGAAGTGGAGACAGGGAGGTCCAACACCATATATTTT

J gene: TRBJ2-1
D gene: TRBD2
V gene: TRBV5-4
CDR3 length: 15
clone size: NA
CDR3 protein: CASSLTSGSYNEQFF
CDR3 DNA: TGTGCCAGCAGCTTGACTAGCGGGAGCTACAATGAGCAGTTCTTC

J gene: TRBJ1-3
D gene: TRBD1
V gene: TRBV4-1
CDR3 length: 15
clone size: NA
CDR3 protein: CASSQGGGAINTIYF
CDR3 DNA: TGCGCCAGCAGCCAAGGAGGGGGCGCAATAAACACCATATATTTT

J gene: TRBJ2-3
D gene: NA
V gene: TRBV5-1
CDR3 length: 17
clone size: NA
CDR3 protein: CASRLRGPKWSTDTQYF
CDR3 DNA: TGCGCCAGCCGGCTACGGGGGCCTAAGTGGTCCACAGATACGCAGTATTTT

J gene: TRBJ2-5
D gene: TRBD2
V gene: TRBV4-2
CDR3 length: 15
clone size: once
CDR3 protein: CASSHPGGGEETQYF
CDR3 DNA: TGTGCCAGCAGCCACCCGGGAGGGGGGGAAGAGACCCAGTACTTC

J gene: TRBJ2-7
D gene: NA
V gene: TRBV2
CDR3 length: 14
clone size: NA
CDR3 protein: CASRADLFSYEQYF
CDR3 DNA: TGTGCCAGCAGAGCCGACTTGTTCTCCTACGAGCAGTACTTC

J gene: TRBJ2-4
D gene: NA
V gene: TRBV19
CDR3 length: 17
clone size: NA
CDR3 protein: CASSTGGAVLAKNIQYF
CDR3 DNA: TGTGCCAGTAGTACGGGCGGAGCAGTCCTAGCCAAAAACATTCAGTACTTC

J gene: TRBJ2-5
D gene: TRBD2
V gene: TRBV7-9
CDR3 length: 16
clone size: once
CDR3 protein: CASSLTGGPRGETQYF
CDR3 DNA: TGTGCCAGCAGCTTAACGGGAGGGCCTAGGGGAGAGACCCAGTACTTC

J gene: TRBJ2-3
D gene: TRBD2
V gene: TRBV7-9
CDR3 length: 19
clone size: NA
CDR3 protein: CASSLARLAGGPGTDTQYF
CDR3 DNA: TGTGCCAGCAGCTTAGCGCGGCTAGCGGGGGGCCCGGGCACAGATACGCAGTATTTT

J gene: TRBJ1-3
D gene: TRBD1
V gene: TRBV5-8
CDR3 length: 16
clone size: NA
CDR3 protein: CASRPYRGVSGNTIYF
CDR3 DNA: TGTGCCAGCAGGCCCTACAGGGGCGTCTCTGGAAACACCATATATTTT

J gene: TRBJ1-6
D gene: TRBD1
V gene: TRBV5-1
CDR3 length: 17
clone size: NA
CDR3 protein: CASSFWTGTAPDSPLHF
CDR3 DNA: TGCGCCAGCAGCTTTTGGACCGGGACAGCGCCTGATTCACCCCTCCACTTT

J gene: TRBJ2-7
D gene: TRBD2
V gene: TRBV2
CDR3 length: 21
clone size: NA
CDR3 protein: CASSELLWPSPLTSGSYEQYF
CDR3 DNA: TGTGCCAGCAGTGAATTGTTGTGGCCGTCACCCTTAACTAGCGGGAGTTACGAGCAGTACTTC

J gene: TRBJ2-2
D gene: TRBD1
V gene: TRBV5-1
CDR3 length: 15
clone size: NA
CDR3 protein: CASSRGRGYTGELFF
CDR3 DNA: TGCGCCAGCAGCCGGGGCAGGGGGTACACCGGGGAGCTGTTTTTT

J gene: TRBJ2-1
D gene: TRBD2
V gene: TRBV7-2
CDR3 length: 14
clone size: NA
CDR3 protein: CASSFGLGKNEQFF
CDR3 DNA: TGTGCCAGCAGCTTTGGACTAGGGAAAAATGAGCAGTTCTTC

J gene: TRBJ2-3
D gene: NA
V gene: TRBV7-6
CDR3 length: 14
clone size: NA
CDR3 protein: CASSLVGAQVTQYF
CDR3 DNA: TGTGCCAGCAGCTTAGTGGGAGCCCAGGTCACGCAGTATTTT

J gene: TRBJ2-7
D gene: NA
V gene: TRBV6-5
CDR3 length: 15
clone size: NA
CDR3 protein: CASRDRERGGYMGIF
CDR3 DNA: TGTGCCAGCAGGGATCGGGAGAGAGGGGGGTATATGGGGATCTTC

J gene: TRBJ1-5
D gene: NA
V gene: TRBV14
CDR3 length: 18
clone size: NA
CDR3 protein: CASSQPGGLWGSNQPQHF
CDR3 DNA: TGTGCCAGCAGCCAACCCGGGGGGTTGTGGGGCAGCAATCAGCCCCAGCATTTT

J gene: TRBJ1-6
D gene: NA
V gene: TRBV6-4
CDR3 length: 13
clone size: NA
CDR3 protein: CASSRTQNSPLHF
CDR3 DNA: TGTGCCAGCAGTCGGACCCAAAATTCACCCCTCCACTTT

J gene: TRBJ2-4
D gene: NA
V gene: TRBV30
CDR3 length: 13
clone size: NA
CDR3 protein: CAWSIAEQNIQYF
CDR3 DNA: TGTGCCTGGAGTATCGCGGAACAAAACATTCAGTACTTC

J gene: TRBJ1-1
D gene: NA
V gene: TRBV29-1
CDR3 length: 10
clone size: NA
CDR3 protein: CSVNRAEAFF
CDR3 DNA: TGCAGCGTAAACAGGGCAGAAGCTTTCTTT

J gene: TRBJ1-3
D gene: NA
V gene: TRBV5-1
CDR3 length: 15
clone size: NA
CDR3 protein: CASSLGADSGNTIYF
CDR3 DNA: TGCGCCAGCAGCTTGGGGGCAGACTCTGGAAACACCATATATTTT

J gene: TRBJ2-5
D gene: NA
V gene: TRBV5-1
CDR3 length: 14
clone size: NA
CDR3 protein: CASSRDGGHETQYF
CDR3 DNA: TGCGCCAGCAGCCGGGACGGGGGACATGAGACCCAGTACTTC

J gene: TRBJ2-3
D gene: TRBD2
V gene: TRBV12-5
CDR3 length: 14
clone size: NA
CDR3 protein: CASGSGLAVDTQYF
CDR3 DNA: TGTGCTAGTGGTTCGGGACTAGCGGTGGATACGCAGTATTTT

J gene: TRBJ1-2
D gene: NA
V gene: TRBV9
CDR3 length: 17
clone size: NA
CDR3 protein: CASSARDRRGIGYGYTF
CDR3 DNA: TGTGCCAGCAGCGCCCGAGACCGCAGGGGAATTGGCTATGGCTACACCTTC

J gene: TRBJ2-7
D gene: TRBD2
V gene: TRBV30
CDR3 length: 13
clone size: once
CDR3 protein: CAWSEGLASEQYF
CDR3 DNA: TGTGCCTGGAGTGAGGGACTAGCCTCCGAGCAGTACTTC

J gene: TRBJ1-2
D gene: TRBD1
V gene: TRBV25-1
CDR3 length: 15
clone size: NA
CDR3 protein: CASSESRQGRDGYTF
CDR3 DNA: TGTGCCAGCAGTGAATCACGACAGGGACGTGACGGCTACACCTTC

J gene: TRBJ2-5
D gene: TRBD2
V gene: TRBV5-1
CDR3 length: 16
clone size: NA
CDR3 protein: CASSLMLRGVYETQYF
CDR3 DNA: TGCGCCAGCAGCTTGATGTTGCGGGGGGTGTACGAGACCCAGTACTTC

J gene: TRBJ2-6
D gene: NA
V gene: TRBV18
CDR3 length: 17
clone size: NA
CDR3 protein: CASSPPARPSGANVLTF
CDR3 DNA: TGTGCCAGCTCACCACCGGCAAGACCCTCTGGGGCCAACGTCCTGACTTTC

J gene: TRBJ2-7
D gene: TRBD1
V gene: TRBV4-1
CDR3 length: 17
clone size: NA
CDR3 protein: CASSQDNDRGPLYEQYF
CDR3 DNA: TGCGCCAGCAGCCAAGATAATGACAGGGGACCACTCTACGAGCAGTACTTC

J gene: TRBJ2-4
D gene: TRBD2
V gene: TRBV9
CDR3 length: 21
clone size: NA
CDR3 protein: CASSVGLTGLAGGRAKNIQYF
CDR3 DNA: TGTGCCAGCAGCGTAGGACTTACTGGACTAGCGGGGGGGAGAGCCAAAAACATTCAGTACTTC

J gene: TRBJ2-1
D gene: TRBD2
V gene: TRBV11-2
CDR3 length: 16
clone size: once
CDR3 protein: CASSAQLAGAYNEQFF
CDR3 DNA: TGTGCCAGCAGCGCCCAGCTAGCGGGAGCTTACAATGAGCAGTTCTTC

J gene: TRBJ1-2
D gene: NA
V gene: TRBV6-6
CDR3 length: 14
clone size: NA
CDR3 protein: CASSSPGGLGGYTF
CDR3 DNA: TGTGCCAGCAGTTCTCCCGGGGGTCTTGGTGGCTACACCTTC

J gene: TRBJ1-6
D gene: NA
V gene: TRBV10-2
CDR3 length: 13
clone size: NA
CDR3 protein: CASIRDFNSPLHF
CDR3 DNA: TGCGCCAGCATCCGGGATTTTAATTCACCCCTCCACTTT

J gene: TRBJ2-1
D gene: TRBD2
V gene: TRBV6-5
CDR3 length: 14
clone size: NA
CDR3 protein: CASSGIGRTNEQFF
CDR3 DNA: TGTGCCAGCAGCGGTATCGGGAGGACAAATGAGCAGTTCTTC

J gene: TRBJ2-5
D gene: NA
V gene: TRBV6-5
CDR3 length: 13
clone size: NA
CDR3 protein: CASSRKRQETQYF
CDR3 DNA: TGTGCCAGCAGCCGAAAGAGGCAAGAGACCCAGTACTTC

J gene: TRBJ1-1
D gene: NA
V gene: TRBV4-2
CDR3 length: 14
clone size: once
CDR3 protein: CASSQAERKDKAFF
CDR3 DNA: TGTGCCAGCAGCCAAGCAGAGAGAAAAGACAAAGCTTTCTTT